This T cell receptor beta chain was identified during a study of somatic mutations in cytotoxic T cells in rheumatoid arthritis. V was pared by 1 base and J by 5 bases, with 11 bases between. The CDR3 length is 14 residues. The germline gives CDR1 SGHVS, CDR2 FNYEAQ. Clones were read by immunoSEQ multiplex PCR, and TCRdb kept only the in-frame ones, dropping some. The profile covers 20,000 or so clones, with 85% appearing a single time and roughly 6.9% taken by the ten largest. This chain links TRBV7-6 with TRBJ1-1; possibly TRBD1 for D (5 bases). The sequenced sample consisted of CD8+ T cells sorted from blood. The clonotype originates from a woman aged 40-49 years with rheumatoid arthritis. The CDR3 sequence: CASSLGRDGTEAFF. Written as DNA, the CDR3 is TGTGCCAGCAGCTTAGGCAGGGATGGAACTGAAGCTTTCTTT.